This T cell receptor beta chain was profiled in a study of blood T cell repertoires in COVID-19. Study-wide background: PBMCs, B-cell-depleted T cells, or T cells provided the cDNA or gDNA that made up the material.

Germline V lookup: CDR1 SGHKS, CDR2 YYEKEE (reference sequence). Trimming left V 5 bases short and J 1 base short, with 7 bases between. CDR3 length: 13 amino acids. This clone was seen once. The protocol was immunoSEQ multiplex PCR, while the TCRdb copy is restricted to in-frame clones and leaves out a portion. The repertoire holds 150,000 to 200,000 clones, with about 85% as singletons. The chain carries TRBV5-5 and TRBJ1-3; the D is unclear. This TCR derives from a man aged 18 to 30 with acute or convalescent COVID-19. Sequenced input: peripheral blood. The CDR3 sequence: CASSPRSGNTIYF. In DNA form, the CDR3 reads TGTGCCAGCAGTCCCAGGTCTGGAAACACCATATATTTT.